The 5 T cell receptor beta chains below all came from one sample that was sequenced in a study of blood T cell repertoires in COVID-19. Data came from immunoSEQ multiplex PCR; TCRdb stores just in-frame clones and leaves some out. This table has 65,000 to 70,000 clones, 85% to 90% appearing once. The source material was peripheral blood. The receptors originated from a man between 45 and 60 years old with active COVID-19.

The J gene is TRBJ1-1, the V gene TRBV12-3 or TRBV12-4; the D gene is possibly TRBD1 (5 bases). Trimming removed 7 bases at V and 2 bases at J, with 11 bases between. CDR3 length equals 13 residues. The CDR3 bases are TGTGCCAGCACGCAAGACAGTAACACTGAAGCTTTCTTT. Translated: CASTQDSNTEAFF.

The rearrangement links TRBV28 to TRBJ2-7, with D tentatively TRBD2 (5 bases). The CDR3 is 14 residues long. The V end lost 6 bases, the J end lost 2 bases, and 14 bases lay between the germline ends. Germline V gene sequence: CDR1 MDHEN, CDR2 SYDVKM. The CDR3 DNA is TGTGCCAGCAGCTCCCCCACTAGAGCCTACGAGCAGTACTTC. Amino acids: CASSSPTRAYEQYF.

CDR3 residues: CASSLGIAGVTDTQYF. The CDR3 DNA reads TGTGCCAGCAGCTTAGGGATAGCGGGAGTTACGGATACGCAGTATTTT. The chain combines TRBV7-9 with TRBJ2-3; 9 bases align to TRBD2. CDR1 and CDR2 (germline): SEHNR, FQNEAQ (reference sequence). The CDR3 has 16 residues. V trimming: 1 base; J trimming: 6 bases; junction bases outside the gene matches: 8.

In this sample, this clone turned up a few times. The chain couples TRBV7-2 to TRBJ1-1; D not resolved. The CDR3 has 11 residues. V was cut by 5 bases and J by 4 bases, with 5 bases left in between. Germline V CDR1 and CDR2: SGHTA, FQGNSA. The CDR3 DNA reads TGTGCCAGCAGCCCAGTCACTGAAGCTTTCTTT. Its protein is CASSPVTEAFF. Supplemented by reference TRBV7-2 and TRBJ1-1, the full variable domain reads GAGVSQSPSNKVTEKGKDVELRCDPISGHTALYWYRQSLGQGLEFLIYFQGNSAPDKSGLPSDRFSAERTGGSVSTLTIQRTQQEDSAVYLCASSPVTEAFFGQGTRLTVV.

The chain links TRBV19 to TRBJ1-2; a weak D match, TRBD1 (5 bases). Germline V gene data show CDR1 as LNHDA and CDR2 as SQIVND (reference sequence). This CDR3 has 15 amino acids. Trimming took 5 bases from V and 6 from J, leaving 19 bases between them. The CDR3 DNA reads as TGTGCCAGTAGTCTGGGATTGCGGGGGGGAGATGGCTACACCTTC. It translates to CASSLGLRGGDGYTF.